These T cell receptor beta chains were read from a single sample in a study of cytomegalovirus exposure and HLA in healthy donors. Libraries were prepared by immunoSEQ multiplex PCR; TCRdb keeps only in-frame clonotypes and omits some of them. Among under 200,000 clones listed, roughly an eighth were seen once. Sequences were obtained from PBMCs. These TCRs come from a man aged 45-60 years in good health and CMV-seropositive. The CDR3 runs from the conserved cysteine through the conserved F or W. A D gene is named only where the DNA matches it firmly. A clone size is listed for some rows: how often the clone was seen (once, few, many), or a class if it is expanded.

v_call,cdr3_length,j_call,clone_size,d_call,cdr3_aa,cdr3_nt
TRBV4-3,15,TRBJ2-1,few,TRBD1,CASSQEGQSYNEQFF,TGCGCCAGCAGCCAAGAGGGACAGTCCTACAATGAGCAGTTCTTC
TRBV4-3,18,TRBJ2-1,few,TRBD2,CASSQDGLAGGPYNEQFF,TGCGCCAGCAGCCAAGACGGACTAGCGGGGGGCCCCTACAATGAGCAGTTCTTC
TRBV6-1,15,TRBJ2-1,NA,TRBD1,CASSDRQGGHNEQFF,TGTGCCAGCAGTGACAGACAGGGGGGGCACAATGAGCAGTTCTTC
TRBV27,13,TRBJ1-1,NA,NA,CASSYPLNTEAFF,TGTGCCAGCAGCTACCCTTTGAACACTGAAGCTTTCTTT
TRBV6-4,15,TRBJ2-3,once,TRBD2,CASSHGLAGGDTQYF,TGTGCCAGCAGCCACGGACTAGCGGGGGGGGATACGCAGTATTTT
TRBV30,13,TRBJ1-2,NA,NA,CAWSARTNYGYTF,TGTGCCTGGAGTGCGCGGACTAACTATGGCTACACCTTC
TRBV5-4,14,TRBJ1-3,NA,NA,CASSLSGSGNTIYF,TGTGCCAGCAGCTTATCGGGTTCTGGAAACACCATATATTTT
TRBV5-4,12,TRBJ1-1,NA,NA,CASSLARGHAFF,TGTGCCAGCAGCTTGGCCCGCGGGCACGCTTTCTTT
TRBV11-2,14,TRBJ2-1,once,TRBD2,CASSLDRLANEQFF,TGTGCCAGCAGCTTAGACAGACTAGCGAATGAGCAGTTCTTC
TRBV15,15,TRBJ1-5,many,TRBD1,CATSNPGQVHQPQHF,TGTGCCACCAGCAACCCTGGACAGGTTCATCAGCCCCAGCATTTT
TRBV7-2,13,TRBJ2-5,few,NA,CASSLEARGTQYF,TGTGCCAGCAGCTTAGAGGCCAGAGGGACCCAGTACTTC
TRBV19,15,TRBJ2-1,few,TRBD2,CASRTPGLASNEQFF,TGTGCCAGTAGGACCCCGGGACTAGCTTCCAATGAGCAGTTCTTC
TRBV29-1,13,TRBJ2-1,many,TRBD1,CSVLETGKNEQFF,TGCAGCGTCCTTGAGACAGGGAAGAATGAGCAGTTCTTC
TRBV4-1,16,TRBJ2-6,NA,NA,CASSLTWGAGANVLTF,TGCGCCAGCAGCTTAACTTGGGGCGCTGGGGCCAACGTCCTGACTTTC
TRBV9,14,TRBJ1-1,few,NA,CASSVTGLNTEAFF,TGTGCCAGCAGCGTTACAGGGTTGAACACTGAAGCTTTCTTT
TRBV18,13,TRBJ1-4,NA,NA,CASSPKSLEKLFF,TGTGCCAGCTCACCAAAGAGTCTAGAAAAACTGTTTTTT
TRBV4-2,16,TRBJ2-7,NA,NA,CASSQESSRAVYEQYF,TGTGCCAGCAGCCAAGAATCCTCGCGGGCTGTCTACGAGCAGTACTTC
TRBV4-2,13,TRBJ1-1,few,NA,CASSQDGGTEAFF,TGTGCCAGCAGCCAAGACGGGGGAACTGAAGCTTTCTTT
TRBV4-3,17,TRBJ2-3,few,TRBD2,CASSQDGLAASTDTQYF,TGCGCCAGCAGCCAAGATGGCCTAGCGGCTAGCACAGATACGCAGTATTTT
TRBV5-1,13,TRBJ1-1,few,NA,CASSGQLNTEAFF,TGCGCCAGCAGTGGGCAGCTGAACACTGAAGCTTTCTTT
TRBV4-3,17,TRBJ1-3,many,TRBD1,CASSQDLPGGYGNTIYF,TGCGCCAGCAGCCAAGATCTGCCAGGGGGCTATGGAAACACCATATATTTT
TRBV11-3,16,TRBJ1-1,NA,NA,CASSLDSWQGRTEAFF,TGTGCCAGCAGCTTAGATTCGTGGCAGGGCAGGACTGAAGCTTTCTTT
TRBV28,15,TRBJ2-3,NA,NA,CASSYPSGRRDTQYF,TGTGCCAGCAGCTACCCATCGGGGAGGAGAGATACGCAGTATTTT
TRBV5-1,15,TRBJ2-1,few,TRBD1,CASSSGTGGYNEQFF,TGCGCCAGCAGCTCCGGGACAGGGGGGTACAATGAGCAGTTCTTC
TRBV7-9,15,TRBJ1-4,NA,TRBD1,CASSLPGQLNEKLFF,TGTGCCAGCAGCTTACCGGGACAGCTAAATGAAAAACTGTTTTTT
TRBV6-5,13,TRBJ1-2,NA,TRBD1,CASRGQVRYGYTF,TGTGCCAGCAGGGGACAGGTCCGATATGGCTACACCTTC
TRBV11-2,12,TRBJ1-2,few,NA,CASSLVSYGYTF,TGTGCCAGCAGCTTAGTGAGTTATGGCTACACCTTC
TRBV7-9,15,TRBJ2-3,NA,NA,CASSYDRSGTDTQYF,TGTGCCAGCAGCTACGACCGGTCCGGGACAGATACGCAGTATTTT
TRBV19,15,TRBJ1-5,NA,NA,CASSISRGSNQPQHF,TGTGCCAGTAGTATAAGCCGCGGGAGCAATCAGCCCCAGCATTTT
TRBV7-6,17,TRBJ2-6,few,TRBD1,CASSSSPGGSGANVLTF,TGTGCCAGCAGCTCATCCCCAGGGGGCTCTGGGGCCAACGTCCTGACTTTC
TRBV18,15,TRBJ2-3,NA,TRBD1,CASSPLGGLTDTQYF,TGTGCCAGCTCACCACTAGGGGGCCTCACAGATACGCAGTATTTT
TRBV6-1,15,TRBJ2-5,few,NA,CASDSSQAGDETQYF,TGTGCCAGCGATTCCTCCCAGGCAGGGGACGAGACCCAGTACTTC
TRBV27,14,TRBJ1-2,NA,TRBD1,CASGGDSGGYGYTF,TGTGCCAGCGGCGGGGATTCAGGGGGCTATGGCTACACCTTC
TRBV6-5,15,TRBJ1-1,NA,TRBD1,CASSNPGTGPTEAFF,TGTGCCAGCAGTAACCCGGGGACAGGGCCAACTGAAGCTTTCTTT
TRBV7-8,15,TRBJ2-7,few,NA,CASSLVGQGDREQYF,TGTGCCAGCAGCTTAGTCGGTCAGGGCGATCGCGAGCAGTACTTC
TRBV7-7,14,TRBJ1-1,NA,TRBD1,CASSPGGRGTEAFF,TGTGCTAGCAGCCCAGGGGGCCGGGGCACTGAAGCTTTCTTT
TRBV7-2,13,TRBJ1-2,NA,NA,CASRLARDYGYTF,TGTGCCAGCAGGCTCGCACGGGACTATGGCTACACCTTC
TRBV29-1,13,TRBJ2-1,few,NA,CSGGQRHNNEQFF,TGCAGCGGCGGGCAGAGGCATAACAATGAGCAGTTCTTC
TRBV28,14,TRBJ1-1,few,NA,CASQRPPWGLEAFF,TGTGCCAGCCAGCGTCCCCCCTGGGGGCTCGAAGCTTTCTTT
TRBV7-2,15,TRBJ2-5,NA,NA,CASSFEMRYQETQYF,TGTGCCAGCAGCTTCGAAATGCGGTACCAAGAGACCCAGTACTTC
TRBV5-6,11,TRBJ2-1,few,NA,CASSSRVEQFF,TGTGCCAGCAGCAGCAGGGTGGAGCAGTTCTTC
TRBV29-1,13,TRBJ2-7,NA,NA,CSVEDPGGYEQYF,TGCAGCGTTGAAGACCCAGGAGGGTACGAGCAGTACTTC
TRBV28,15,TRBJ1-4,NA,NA,CASSLPGRINEKLFF,TGTGCCAGCAGTTTACCCGGCAGGATTAATGAAAAACTGTTTTTT
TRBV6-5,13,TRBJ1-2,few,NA,CASISSGAGGYTF,TGTGCCAGCATCTCGTCAGGGGCTGGTGGCTACACCTTC
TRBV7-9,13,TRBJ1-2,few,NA,CASSPGRGIGYTF,TGTGCCAGCAGTCCTGGAAGGGGGATTGGCTACACCTTC
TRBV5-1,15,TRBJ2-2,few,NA,CASSLGRDIAGELFF,TGCGCCAGCAGCTTAGGCCGGGACATTGCCGGGGAGCTGTTTTTT
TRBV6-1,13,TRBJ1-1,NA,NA,CASSAVMNTEAFF,TGTGCCAGCAGTGCGGTTATGAACACTGAAGCTTTCTTT
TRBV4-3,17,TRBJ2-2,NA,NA,CASSPQGTTRRGGELFF,TGCGCCAGCAGCCCGCAGGGTACTACAAGGAGGGGTGGGGAGCTGTTTTTT
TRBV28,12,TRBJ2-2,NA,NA,CASTGRTGELFF,TGTGCCAGCACAGGGAGGACCGGGGAGCTGTTTTTT
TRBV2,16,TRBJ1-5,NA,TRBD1,CASSALWDRGDQHQHF,TGTGCCAGCAGTGCCCTATGGGACAGGGGAGATCAGCACCAGCATTTT
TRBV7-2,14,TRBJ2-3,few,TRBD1,CASSPGQATDTQYF,TGTGCCAGCAGCCCAGGACAGGCCACAGATACGCAGTATTTT
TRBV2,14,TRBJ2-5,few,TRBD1,CASSEARGPKTQYF,TGTGCCAGCAGTGAAGCGAGGGGGCCAAAGACCCAGTACTTC
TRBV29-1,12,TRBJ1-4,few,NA,CSSLGPGEKLFF,TGCAGCTCCCTGGGGCCCGGGGAAAAACTGTTTTTT
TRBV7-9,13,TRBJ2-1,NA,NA,CASSLGEYNEQFF,TGTGCCAGCAGCCTCGGGGAGTACAATGAGCAGTTCTTC